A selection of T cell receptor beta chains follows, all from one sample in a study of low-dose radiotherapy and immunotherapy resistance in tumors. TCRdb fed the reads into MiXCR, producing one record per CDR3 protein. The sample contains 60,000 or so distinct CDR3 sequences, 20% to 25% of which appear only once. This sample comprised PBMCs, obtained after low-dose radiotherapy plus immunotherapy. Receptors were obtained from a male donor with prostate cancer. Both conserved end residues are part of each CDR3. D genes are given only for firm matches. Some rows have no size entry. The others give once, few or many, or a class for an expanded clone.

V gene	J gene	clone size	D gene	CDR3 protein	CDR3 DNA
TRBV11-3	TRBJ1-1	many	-	CASSPTPDTEAFF	TGTGCCAGCAGCCCAACCCCGGACACTGAAGCTTTCTTT
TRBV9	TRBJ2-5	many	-	CASSVGGGQETQYF	TGTGCCAGCAGCGTAGGGGGGGGCCAGGAGACCCAGTACTTC
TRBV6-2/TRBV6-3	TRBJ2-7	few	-	CASSDGGPSYEQYF	TGTGCCAGTTCCGACGGGGGCCCCTCCTACGAGCAGTACTTC
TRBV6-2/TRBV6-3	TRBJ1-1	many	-	CASSGFGGNTEAFF	TGTGCCAGCAGTGGCTTCGGGGGGAACACTGAAGCTTTCTTT
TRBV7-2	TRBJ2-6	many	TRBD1	CASSRRTGGMSGANVLTF	TGTGCCAGCAGCCGTAGGACAGGGGGTATGTCCGGGGCCAACGTCCTGACTTTC
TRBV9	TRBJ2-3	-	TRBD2	CASSPLAGRSTDTQYF	TGTGCCAGCAGCCCCCTAGCGGGGCGGAGCACAGATACGCAGTATTTT
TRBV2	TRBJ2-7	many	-	CASRRTSYEQYF	TGTGCCAGCAGGCGCACCTCCTACGAGCAGTACTTC
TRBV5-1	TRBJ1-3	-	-	CASHPGPSRNTIYF	TGCGCCAGCCATCCAGGCCCCTCTAGAAACACCATATATTTT
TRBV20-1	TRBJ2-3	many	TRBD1	CSARTGGQGGTDTQYF	TGCAGTGCTAGGACCGGAGGACAGGGAGGCACAGATACGCAGTATTTT
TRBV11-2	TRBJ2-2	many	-	CASSGVVSTGELFF	TGTGCCAGCAGTGGGGTGGTGAGCACCGGGGAGCTGTTTTTT
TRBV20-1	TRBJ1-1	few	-	CSAMDGNTEAFF	TGCAGTGCAATGGACGGGAACACTGAAGCTTTCTTT
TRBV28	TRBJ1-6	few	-	CASTLSGNSPLHF	TGTGCCAGCACCCTGTCGGGTAATTCACCCCTCCACTTT
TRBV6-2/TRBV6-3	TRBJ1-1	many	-	CASIKQGSTEAFF	TGTGCCAGCATCAAACAGGGTTCCACTGAAGCTTTCTTT
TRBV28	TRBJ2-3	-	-	CASSSPRGTDTQYF	TGTGCCAGCAGCAGTCCACGGGGCACAGATACGCAGTATTTT
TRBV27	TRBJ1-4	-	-	CASSPSVGGGEKLFF	TGTGCCAGCAGTCCGTCTGTTGGGGGGGGTGAAAAACTGTTTTTT
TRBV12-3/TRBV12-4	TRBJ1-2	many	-	CASSRPGTDYGYTF	TGTGCCAGCAGTAGACCCGGGACGGATTATGGCTACACCTTC
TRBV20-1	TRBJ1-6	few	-	CSARDVQSSYNSPLHF	TGCAGTGCTAGAGATGTCCAGAGCTCCTATAATTCACCCCTCCACTTT
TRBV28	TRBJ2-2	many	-	CASSRKLGANSNTGELFF	TGTGCCAGCAGCAGGAAGTTGGGGGCAAATTCGAACACCGGGGAGCTGTTTTTT
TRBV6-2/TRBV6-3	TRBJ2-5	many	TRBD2	CASSYTGEGTQYF	TGTGCCAGCAGTTACACTGGGGAGGGGACCCAGTACTTC
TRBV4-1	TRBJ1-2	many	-	CASKNVGNYGYTF	TGCGCCAGTAAGAATGTAGGGAACTATGGCTACACCTTC
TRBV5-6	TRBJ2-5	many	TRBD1	CASSPGTAYQETQYF	TGTGCCAGCAGCCCCGGGACAGCGTACCAAGAGACCCAGTACTTC
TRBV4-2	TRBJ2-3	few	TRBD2	CASSQRSLAGVADTQYF	TGTGCCAGCAGCCAAAGGAGTCTAGCGGGAGTTGCAGATACGCAGTATTTT
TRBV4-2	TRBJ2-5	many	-	CASSQGGRETQYF	TGTGCCAGCAGCCAAGGGGGGCGTGAGACCCAGTACTTC
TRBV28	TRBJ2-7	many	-	CASSFLATSYEQYF	TGTGCCAGCAGTTTTCTGGCGACCTCCTACGAGCAGTACTTC
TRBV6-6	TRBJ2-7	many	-	CASFGGSGEQYF	TGTGCCAGCTTCGGGGGCTCGGGTGAGCAGTACTTC
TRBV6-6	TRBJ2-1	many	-	CASSYMTSRYNEQFF	TGTGCCAGCAGTTACATGACCTCGCGGTACAATGAGCAGTTCTTC
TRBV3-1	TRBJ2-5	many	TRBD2	CASSQVGGRTSGTETQYF	TGTGCCAGCAGCCAAGTGGGGGGCCGGACTAGCGGGACTGAGACCCAGTACTTC
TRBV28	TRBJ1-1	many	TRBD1	CASSYLGQPLNSEAFF	TGTGCCAGCAGTTACCTGGGACAGCCATTGAACTCTGAAGCTTTCTTT
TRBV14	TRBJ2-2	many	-	CASSEFVVGADTGELFF	TGTGCCAGCAGCGAATTTGTCGTCGGGGCCGACACCGGGGAGCTGTTTTTT
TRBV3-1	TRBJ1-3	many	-	CASNNQGNTIYF	TGTGCCAGCAACAATCAGGGAAACACCATATATTTT
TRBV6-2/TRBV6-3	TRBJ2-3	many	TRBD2	CAARLGGGVTDTQYF	TGTGCCGCCCGCCTCGGTGGGGGGGTGACAGATACGCAGTATTTT
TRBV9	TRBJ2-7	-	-	CASSVEVGGPYEQYF	TGTGCCAGCAGCGTAGAGGTAGGCGGACCCTACGAGCAGTACTTC
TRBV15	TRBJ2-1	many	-	CATSRDRGVWNEQFF	TGTGCCACCAGCAGAGATAGGGGGGTCTGGAATGAGCAGTTCTTC
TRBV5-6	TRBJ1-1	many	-	CASSLAQGGAFF	TGTGCCAGCAGCTTGGCACAGGGTGGTGCTTTCTTT
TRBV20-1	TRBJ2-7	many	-	CSATPGDYEQYF	TGCAGTGCAACCCCAGGGGACTACGAGCAGTACTTC
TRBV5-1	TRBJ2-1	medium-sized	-	CASSLGWTEQFF	TGCGCCAGCAGCTTGGGCTGGACTGAGCAGTTCTTC
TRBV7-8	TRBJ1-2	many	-	CASSTGRPSNYGYTF	TGTGCCAGCAGCACCGGGCGACCCTCTAACTATGGCTACACCTTC
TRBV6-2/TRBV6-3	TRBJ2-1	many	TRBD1	CASSPLDRVPYNEQFF	TGTGCCAGCAGTCCCTTAGACAGGGTCCCCTACAATGAGCAGTTCTTC
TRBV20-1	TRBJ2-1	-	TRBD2	CSASPSGSGHEQFF	TGCAGTGCTAGCCCTAGCGGGAGTGGCCATGAGCAGTTCTTC
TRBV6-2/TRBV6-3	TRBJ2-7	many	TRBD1	CASRQQGAFYEQYF	TGTGCCAGCAGACAACAGGGGGCTTTTTACGAGCAGTACTTC
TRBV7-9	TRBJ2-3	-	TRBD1	CASSGTGDRDTQYF	TGTGCCAGCAGCGGAACAGGGGACCGAGATACGCAGTATTTT
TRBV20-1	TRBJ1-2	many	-	CSATRQTNYGYTF	TGCAGTGCTACAAGACAGACTAACTATGGCTACACCTTC
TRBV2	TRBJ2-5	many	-	CASRLETQYF	TGTGCCAGCAGATTGGAGACCCAGTACTTC
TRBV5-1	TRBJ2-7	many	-	CASSLVSGTYEQYF	TGCGCCAGCAGCTTGGTGTCAGGGACCTACGAGCAGTACTTC
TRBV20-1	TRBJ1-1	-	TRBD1	CSASPRGGTEAFF	TGCAGTGCTAGCCCCAGGGGGGGCACTGAAGCTTTCTTT